The source of this TCR beta chain is a study of shared clonotypes between healthy human individuals. Data came from immunoSEQ multiplex PCR; TCRdb stores just in-frame clones and leaves some out. Of approximately 700,000 clones in the sample, 60% to 75% were seen once. Study observations and caveats: Clonotypes shared by all four sorted-subset donors had higher generation probabilities than non-shared clonotypes. Across a handful of donors, naive CD4 shared roughly 5%, naive CD8 more than 3%, memory CD4 less than 2.5%, memory CD8 approximately 0.4%.

This clone was seen more than once but under ten times. The antigen is not known. The material sequenced was memory CD4+ T cells sorted from blood. Subset: CD45RA-negative fraction. The source of this sequence is a woman younger than 45 in good health.

The CDR3 DNA is TGCAGCGCTGCAACCCTAGCGGGAGTAAAAAATGAGCAGTTCTTC. Protein product: CSAATLAGVKNEQFF. The chain joins TRBV29-1 to TRBJ2-1; 10 positions match TRBD2. Germline values: CDR1 SQVTM, CDR2 ANQGSEA. With 7 bases clipped from V and 7 bases from J, the junction kept 13 bases outside the gene matches. The length of the CDR3 is 15 residues.